These 18 T cell receptor beta chains share one sample of origin, sequenced in a study of blood T cell repertoires in COVID-19. Clones were sequenced by immunoSEQ multiplex PCR, and TCRdb holds only the in-frame ones, with some missing. Of fewer than 250,000 clones listed, around four fifths are singletons. The sequencing input was PBMCs or T cells enriched from blood (not recorded which). All receptors come from a woman aged 50 to 60 who had been exposed to COVID-19.

The chain carries TRBV9 and TRBJ2-1, with a tentative D call TRBD2 (6 bases). Germline CDR1 SGDLS, CDR2 YYNGEE. With 4 bases removed from V and 6 bases from J, the gap between germline ends came to 23 bases. This CDR3 has 17 amino acids. CDR3 DNA sequence: TGTGCCAGCAGCCCCCGGACGGGACTCTCAGGAAGCAATGAGCAGTTCTTC. Its translation is CASSPRTGLSGSNEQFF.

The V gene is TRBV15, the J gene TRBJ2-5, with 10 bases identical to TRBD1. Germline trimming cut 1 base from V and 3 bases from J; bases unmatched to any gene: 5. Germline V gives CDR1 LNHNV, CDR2 YYDKDF (reference sequence). The CDR3 runs to 16 residues. CDR3 coding DNA: TGTGCCACCAGCAGAGCTCCGACAGGGGGCGAAGAGACCCAGTACTTC. It codes for CATSRAPTGGEETQYF.

This clone was seen only once. In nucleotides, the CDR3 is TGTGCCAGCATGAGGAGCGAGCAGTACTTC. Translated, it gives CASMRSEQYF. The chain uses TRBV28 and TRBJ2-7; D unclear. Germline CDR1 and CDR2: MDHEN and SYDVKM. Trimming removed 7 bases from V and 6 bases from J, with 7 bases in between. The CDR3 consists of 10 residues.

The chain is built from TRBV25-1 and TRBJ1-1; no clear D. V was cut by 7 bases and J by 4 bases, with 10 bases left in between. The CDR3 loop spans 12 amino acids. Germline V gene sequence: CDR1 MGHDK, CDR2 SYGVNS. The CDR3 spells CASISATTEAFF. CDR3 nucleotides: TGTGCCAGCATCAGCGCAACCACTGAAGCTTTCTTT.

This clone was seen once. This sequence joins TRBV10-1 and TRBJ2-3; 10 positions match TRBD1. V shed 4 bases and J 4 bases; nucleotides not matched to a gene: 11. Germline lookup yields CDR1 WNHNN and CDR2 SYGVQD (reference sequence). This CDR3 contains 17 residues. The CDR3, as DNA: TGCGCCAGCAGTGGGGGGATTCGAGACAGGGGGCCAGATACGCAGTATTTT. This encodes CASSGGIRDRGPDTQYF.

The chain links TRBV6-2 or TRBV6-3 to TRBJ1-1; 9 bases are shared with TRBD1. Trimming removed 2 bases from V and 10 bases from J; junction bases left unmatched: 2. CDR1 and CDR2 (germline): MNHEY, SVGEGT. The CDR3 is 12 amino acids. The DNA of the CDR3 is TGTGCCAGCAGTTACCCGGACAGGGGAGCTTTCTTT. This encodes CASSYPDRGAFF.

This rearrangement joins TRBV5-8 to TRBJ2-2; D may be TRBD2 (6 bases). The CDR3 has 15 amino acids. Germline V lookup: CDR1 SGHTS, CDR2 YDEGEE. V lost 0 bases to trimming and J lost 5 bases, with 11 bases between them. The CDR3 region has the DNA TGTGCCAGCAGCTTGGGACTAGGGGAGACCGGGGAGCTGTTTTTT. This encodes CASSLGLGETGELFF.

Only a few counts were recorded for this clone. This chain links TRBV6-4 with TRBJ2-2; tentatively, D is TRBD1 (6 bases). Trimming took 10 bases from V and 6 from J, leaving 12 bases between them. This CDR3 is 12 amino acids long. The germline V gene encodes CDR1 MRHNA and CDR2 SNTAGT. The CDR3 sequence is CATQGKPGELFF. CDR3 coding DNA: TGTGCCACCCAGGGGAAACCCGGGGAGCTGTTTTTT.

The V call is TRBV27, the J call TRBJ2-2, with D perhaps TRBD1 (5 bases). The CDR3 is 13 residues long. Per the germline V gene, CDR1 is MNHEY and CDR2 is SMNVEV (reference sequence). The V end was cut by 6 bases, the J end by 3 bases, with 8 bases between. The CDR3 sequence: CASRGRDTGELFF. CDR3 nucleotides: TGTGCCAGCAGGGGGCGCGACACCGGGGAGCTGTTTTTT.

In this sample, this clone turned up once. The chain is built from TRBV7-9 and TRBJ2-1; 9 bases fit TRBD2. The CDR3 has 14 amino acids. Germline CDR1 and CDR2: SEHNR and FQNEAQ (reference sequence). V lost 4 bases and J lost 10; bases outside the gene matches: 8. The DNA for the CDR3 is TGTGCCAGCAGCTCGGGACTAGCCCAGGGGGAGCAGTTCTTC. Residues: CASSSGLAQGEQFF.

In nucleotides, the CDR3 is TGTGCCAGCAGCTTAGACCGGGTGAGCCTCCACTTT. Protein product: CASSLDRVSLHF. This rearrangement joins TRBV7-9 to TRBJ1-6; no firm D call. The CDR3 contains 12 residues. Trimming removed 1 base at V and 15 bases at J, with 10 bases between. Germline lookup yields CDR1 SEHNR and CDR2 FQNEAQ (reference sequence).

The rearrangement links TRBV29-1 to TRBJ1-2; D perhaps matches TRBD1 (5 bases). The CDR3 is 12 residues long. In germline, CDR1 is SQVTM, CDR2 ANQGSEA. The ends were cut back, 4 bases at V and 4 bases at J, with 10 bases in the middle. The DNA of the CDR3 is TGCAGCGTTGTGACGGGGGGCTATGGCTACACCTTC. Translation: CSVVTGGYGYTF.

The chain combines TRBV19 with TRBJ1-5; the D gene is possibly TRBD1 (6 bases). Trimming left V 9 bases short and J 0 bases short, with 15 bases between. The CDR3 runs to 15 residues. Germline CDR1 LNHDA, CDR2 SQIVND (reference sequence). CDR3 residues: CASRTGFHSNQPQHF. CDR3 bases: TGTGCCAGCAGAACAGGGTTCCATAGCAATCAGCCCCAGCATTTT.

The V gene is TRBV28, the J gene TRBJ1-3, with no clear D. Germline assignment: CDR1 MDHEN and CDR2 SYDVKM. V was pared by 3 bases and J by 0 bases, with 9 bases between. This CDR3 has 15 residues. The CDR3 region is CASSFDFSSGNTIYF. The CDR3 bases are TGTGCCAGCAGTTTTGATTTCAGCTCTGGAAACACCATATATTTT.

The rearrangement links TRBV6-5 to TRBJ2-5, with D possibly being TRBD1 (6 bases). The V end was cut by 1 base, the J end by 4 bases, with 13 bases between. The CDR3 covers 15 residues. CDR1 MNHEY and CDR2 SVGAGI come from the germline V gene. CDR3 region: CASSYWAGVSETQYF. For the CDR3, the DNA is TGTGCCAGCAGTTACTGGGCAGGGGTCTCAGAGACCCAGTACTTC.

The chain couples TRBV14 to TRBJ1-4; no clear D. The CDR3 contains 18 residues. Trimming cost V 4 bases and J 0 bases, with 18 bases left between them. Germline CDR1 reads SGHDN; CDR2 reads FVKESK. In DNA form, the CDR3 reads TGTGCCAGCAGCCTCCTCCTCGGAGGTTCGGCAACTAATGAAAAACTGTTTTTT. Its translation: CASSLLLGGSATNEKLFF.

The V and J genes are TRBV9 and TRBJ1-2, with D perhaps TRBD1 (5 bases). Germline CDR1 and CDR2: SGDLS and YYNGEE. V was cut by 0 bases and J by 8 bases, with 11 bases left in between. This CDR3 comprises 13 residues. The CDR3 region is CASSVAPGRGYTF. The CDR3 bases are TGTGCCAGCAGCGTAGCTCCAGGGAGGGGCTACACCTTC.

This clone was seen just once. V gene TRBV13 combines with J gene TRBJ2-5; TRBD2 matches at 10 bases. Trimming took 5 bases from V and 4 from J; bases not matched to a gene: 1. The CDR3 consists of 13 residues. Per the germline V gene, CDR1 is PRHDT and CDR2 is FYEKMQ (reference sequence). The CDR3 nucleotides are TGTGCCAGCAGCCGGACTAGCGGAGAGACCCAGTACTTC. Encoded protein: CASSRTSGETQYF.